Included here is one TCR beta chain sequence, with context. Through a sample-barcoded 5' primer and a J-beta primer mix, a second PCR was run for about 6 to 12 cycles. In TCRdb, the 5' RACE reads were re-called with MiXCR into one record per CDR3 protein. Of 650,000 to 1,000,000 distinct CDR3 sequences listed, about half are singletons. Germline V lookup: CDR1 LNHNV, CDR2 YYDKDF (reference sequence). The CDR3 consists of 14 residues. V dropped 4 bases and J dropped 0 bases, with 10 bases sitting between them. This sample stems from a study of blood T cells in healthy people across ages. Material: blood. The genes are TRBV15 and TRBJ2-7; D might be TRBD2 (5 bases). This clonotype originated in a man older than 75 in good health. The CDR3 DNA sequence: TGTGCCACCAGCATCACGGGAAACTCCTACGAGCAGTACTTC. It translates to CATSITGNSYEQYF.